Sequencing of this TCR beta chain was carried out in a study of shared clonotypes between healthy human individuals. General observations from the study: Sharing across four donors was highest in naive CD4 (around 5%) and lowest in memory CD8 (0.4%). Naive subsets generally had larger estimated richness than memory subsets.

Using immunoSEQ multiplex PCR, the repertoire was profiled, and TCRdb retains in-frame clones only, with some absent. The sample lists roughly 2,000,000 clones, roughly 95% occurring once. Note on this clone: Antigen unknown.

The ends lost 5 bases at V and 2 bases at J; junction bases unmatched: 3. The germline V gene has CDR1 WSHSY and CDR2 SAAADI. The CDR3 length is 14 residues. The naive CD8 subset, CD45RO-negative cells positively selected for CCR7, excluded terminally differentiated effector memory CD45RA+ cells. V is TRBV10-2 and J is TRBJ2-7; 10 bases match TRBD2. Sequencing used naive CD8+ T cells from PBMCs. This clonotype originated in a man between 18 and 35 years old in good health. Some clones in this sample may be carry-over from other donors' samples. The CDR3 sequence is CASSHSGRTYEQYF. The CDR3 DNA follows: TGCGCCAGCAGTCATAGCGGGAGGACCTACGAGCAGTACTTC.